This T cell receptor (beta chain) was found in a study of blood T cell repertoires in COVID-19. The repertoire was sequenced with immunoSEQ multiplex PCR; TCRdb's copy has only in-frame clones and lacks some. This sample has about 380,000 clones; around 90% occur once, and the top ten carry around 1.2%. The CDR3 has 13 amino acids. In germline, CDR1 is MNHEY, CDR2 SVGAGI. V lost 1 base and J 7 bases, leaving 10 bases between the germline ends. The recovered donors of Cohort 3 showed two negative PCRs, clearance, or symptom resolution. What was sequenced was PBMCs or T cells enriched from blood (not recorded which). This TCR derives from a woman aged 18 to 35 who had recovered from COVID-19. The chain joins TRBV6-5 to TRBJ1-1; D is ambiguous. This chain's CDR3 is CASSYYSLREAFF. The CDR3 nucleotides are TGTGCCAGCAGTTACTATTCCCTACGTGAAGCTTTCTTT.